The TCR beta chain described here comes from a study of T-cell reconstitution after alpha-beta-depleted transplantation in children. Overall study findings and caveats: Once a year had passed after transplant, T-cell counts and diversity came mostly from newly produced T cells. Several hundred expanded graft clones reportedly were the source of alpha-beta T cells about two months after transplant. Several patients had high TCRbeta diversity at day 60; it came from surviving recipient T cells and thymic progenitors.

A remark on this clonotype: Antigen: not known.

A library of TCRbeta sequences, prepared with unique molecular identifiers, was generated. MiXCR, applied by TCRdb to the PCR reads, yields one record per CDR3 protein. The data hold 900,000 or so distinct CDR3 sequences, with less than 20% observed a single time. The CDR3 runs 14 residues. Between the trimmed V and J ends, which lost 7 bases and 1 base, there was a span of 11 bases. V usage is TRBV12-3 or TRBV12-4 and J usage is TRBJ2-1; weak D call: TRBD1 (5 bases). The TCR was taken from a male patient younger than 18 who had a stem cell transplant for acute lymphoblastic leukemia, so the T cells may come from the graft donor. Sequenced here: PBMCs, mostly from graft donor cells, sampled 360 days after TCRalphabeta/CD19-depleted stem cell transplant. DNA of the CDR3: TGTGCCAGCAACCCAGGGTCGTCCTACAATGAGCAGTTCTTC. It encodes CASNPGSSYNEQFF.